The rows below give T cell receptor beta chains drawn from one sample of a study of T cell responses to AZD1222 COVID-19 vaccine. The data were produced by immunoSEQ multiplex PCR, yet TCRdb's version contains in-frame clones alone and is incomplete. The data show approximately 200,000 clones, almost 90% seen once. Sequenced material: peripheral blood, taken on day 0 of AZD1222 vaccination. The receptors were sampled from an adult in good health. The CDR3 runs from the conserved cysteine through the conserved F or W.

j_call	v_call	cdr3_aa
TRBJ1-5	TRBV28	CASSLNFDSPQHF
TRBJ2-6	TRBV28	CASSRPISGANVLTF
TRBJ1-3	TRBV7-2	CASGVNTIYF
TRBJ2-7	TRBV5-6	CASSLPGQGSRQYF
TRBJ2-1	TRBV5-4	CASTRFGGTNNEQFF
TRBJ2-3	TRBV4-3	CASSQDSRDSDTQYF
TRBJ1-2	TRBV30	CAWSPPPGYTF
TRBJ2-3	TRBV15	CATSRVLGGGEDTQYF
TRBJ2-7	TRBV4-3	CASSQDGIGGGSSYEQYF
TRBJ1-1	TRBV5-1	CASSLSSVNTEAFF
TRBJ2-4	TRBV7-9	CASSSSSTGGNIQYF
TRBJ1-3	TRBV29-1	CSARDRGNTIYF
TRBJ1-4	TRBV10-3	CAISRGANEKLFF
TRBJ1-4	TRBV6-5	CASVRSATNEKLFF
TRBJ1-5	TRBV9	CASSGDGGVNQPQHF
TRBJ2-7	TRBV19	CASSLRTSSYEQYF
TRBJ1-1	TRBV28	CASTQGGGTEAFF
TRBJ2-7	TRBV30	CAWSPTQVDLGAYEQYF
TRBJ1-2	TRBV19	CASSITRDRGNGYTF
TRBJ1-5	TRBV3-1/TRBV3-2	CARIQGYSNQPQHF
TRBJ2-4	TRBV30	CAWSGSGKNIQYF
TRBJ1-6	TRBV4-1	CASSQLSNSPLHF
TRBJ2-7	TRBV5-5	CASSLAGGWVYEQYF
TRBJ1-4	TRBV10-3	CAISAGGGNEKLFF
TRBJ2-7	TRBV15	CATSRGGLSYEQYF
TRBJ2-5	TRBV29-1	CSVETGGGQETQYF
TRBJ2-7	TRBV3-1/TRBV3-2	CASSQGSGGSSYEQYF
TRBJ2-1	TRBV15	CATRQLSSYNEQFF